This TCR beta chain was sequenced in a study of T cells in Graves' hyperthyroidism and ophthalmopathy. Study-wide points: By a 13 V-J model, ophthalmopathy was set apart from stable hyperthyroidism.

RNA transcripts yielded amplified TCR beta CDR3 regions. HTBI primers drove first-round RT-PCR of the TCR CDR3. TCRdb reprocessed the multiplex PCR reads with MiXCR, giving one entry per CDR3 protein. The sample carries hundreds of thousands of distinct CDR3 sequences, 16% recorded once. This clonotype was observed at least ten times. Antigen: not known. There are 14 residues in the CDR3. With V trimmed by 1 base and J by 1 base, 0 bases remained unmatched. Looked up from germline, CDR1 is ENHRY and CDR2 is SYGVKD. The sequence was obtained from a woman aged 18-35 years with Graves' hyperthyroidism. Sequences were obtained from blood. The chain joins TRBV10-3 to TRBJ1-1; TRBD1 agrees at 7 bases. The CDR3 loop is CAISEWTGNTEAFF. In DNA, the CDR3 is TGTGCCATCAGTGAGTGGACAGGGAACACTGAAGCTTTCTTT.